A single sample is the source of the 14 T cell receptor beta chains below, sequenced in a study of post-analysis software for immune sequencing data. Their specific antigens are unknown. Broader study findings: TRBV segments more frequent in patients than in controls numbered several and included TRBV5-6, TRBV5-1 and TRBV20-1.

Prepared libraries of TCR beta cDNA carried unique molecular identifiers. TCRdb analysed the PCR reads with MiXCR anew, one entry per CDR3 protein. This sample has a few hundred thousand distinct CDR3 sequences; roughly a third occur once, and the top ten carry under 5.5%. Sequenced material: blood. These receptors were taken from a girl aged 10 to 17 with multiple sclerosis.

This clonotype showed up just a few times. CDR3 sequence reads: CSANLYNQPQHF. The CDR3 DNA is TGCAGTGCTAATCTGTACAATCAGCCCCAGCATTTT. The chain joins TRBV20-1 to TRBJ1-5; D unresolved. Between the trimmed V and J ends, which lost 4 bases and 3 bases, there was a span of 7 bases. The CDR3 has 12 residues. Per the germline V gene, CDR1 is DFQATT and CDR2 is SNEGSKA (reference sequence).

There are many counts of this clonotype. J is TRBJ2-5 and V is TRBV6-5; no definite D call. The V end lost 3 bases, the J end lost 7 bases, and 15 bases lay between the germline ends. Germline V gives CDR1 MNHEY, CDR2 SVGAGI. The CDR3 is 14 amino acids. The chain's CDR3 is CASSYGVAQWTQYF. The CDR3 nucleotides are TGTGCCAGCAGTTATGGGGTGGCCCAGTGGACCCAGTACTTC.

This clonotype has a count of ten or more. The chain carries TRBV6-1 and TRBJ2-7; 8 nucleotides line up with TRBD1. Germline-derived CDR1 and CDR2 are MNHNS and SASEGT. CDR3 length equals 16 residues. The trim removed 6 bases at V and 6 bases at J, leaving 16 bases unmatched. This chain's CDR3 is CASSPNSGQGIGEQYF. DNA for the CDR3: TGTGCCAGCAGCCCCAACTCTGGACAGGGAATTGGCGAGCAGTACTTC.

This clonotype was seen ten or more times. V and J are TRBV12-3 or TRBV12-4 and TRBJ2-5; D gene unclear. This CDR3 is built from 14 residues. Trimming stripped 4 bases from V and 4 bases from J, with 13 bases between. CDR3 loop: CASSSSRRGETQYF. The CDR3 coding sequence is TGTGCCAGCAGTTCCAGCCGACGAGGAGAGACCCAGTACTTC.

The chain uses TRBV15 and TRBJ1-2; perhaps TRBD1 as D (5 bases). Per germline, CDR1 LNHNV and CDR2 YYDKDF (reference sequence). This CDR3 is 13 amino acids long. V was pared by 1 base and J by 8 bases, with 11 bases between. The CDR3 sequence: CATSRARAGGYTF. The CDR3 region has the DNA TGTGCCACCAGCAGAGCCAGGGCTGGGGGCTACACCTTC.

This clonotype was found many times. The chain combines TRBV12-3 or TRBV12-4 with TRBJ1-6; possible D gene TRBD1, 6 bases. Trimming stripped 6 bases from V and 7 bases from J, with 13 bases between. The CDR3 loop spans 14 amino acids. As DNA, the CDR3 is TGTGCCAGCAGGCTGGACAGCAGAAATTCACCCCTCCACTTT. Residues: CASRLDSRNSPLHF.

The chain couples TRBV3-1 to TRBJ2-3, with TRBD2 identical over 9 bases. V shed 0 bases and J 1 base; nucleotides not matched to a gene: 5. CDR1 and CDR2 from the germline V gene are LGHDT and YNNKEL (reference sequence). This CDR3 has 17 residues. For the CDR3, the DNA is TGTGCCAGCAGCCAAGATTTGACTAGCGGACGCACAGATACGCAGTATTTT. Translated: CASSQDLTSGRTDTQYF.

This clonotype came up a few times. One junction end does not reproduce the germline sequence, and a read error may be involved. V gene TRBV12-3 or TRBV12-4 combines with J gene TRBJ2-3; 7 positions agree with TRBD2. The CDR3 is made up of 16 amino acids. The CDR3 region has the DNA TGTGCCAGCAGTCACCCTACTAGCGTGAGCACAGATGCGCAGTATTTT. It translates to CASSHPTSVSTDAQYF.

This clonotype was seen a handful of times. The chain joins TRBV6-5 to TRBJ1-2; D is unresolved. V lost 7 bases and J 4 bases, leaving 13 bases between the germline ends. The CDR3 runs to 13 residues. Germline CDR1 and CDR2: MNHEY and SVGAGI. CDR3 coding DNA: TGTGCCAGCACCTTAAGCGGGAGCTATGGCTACACCTTC. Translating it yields CASTLSGSYGYTF.

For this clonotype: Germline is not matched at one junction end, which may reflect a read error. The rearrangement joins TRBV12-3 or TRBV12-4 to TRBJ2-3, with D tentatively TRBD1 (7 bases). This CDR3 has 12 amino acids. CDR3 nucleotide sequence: TGTGCCAGCTCCAGGGGGGCAGATGCGCAGTATTTT. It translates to CASSRGADAQYF.

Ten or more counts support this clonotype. The DNA for the CDR3 is TGTGCCAGCAGCCAGCGGGTGGGATCCTACAATGAGCAGTTCTTC. Translation gives CASSQRVGSYNEQFF. The chain is built from TRBV3-1 and TRBJ2-1; TRBD2 might be the D (5 bases). The CDR3 extends over 15 amino acids. Germline-derived CDR1 and CDR2 are LGHDT and YNNKEL (reference sequence). V dropped 3 bases and J dropped 1 base, with 10 bases sitting between them.

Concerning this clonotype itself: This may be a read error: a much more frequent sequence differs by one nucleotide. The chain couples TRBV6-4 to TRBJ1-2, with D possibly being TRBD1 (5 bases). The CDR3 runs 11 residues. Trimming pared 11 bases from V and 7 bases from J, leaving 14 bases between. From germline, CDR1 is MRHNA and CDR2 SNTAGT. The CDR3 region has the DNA TGTGCCGGCTGGGACGGATTTGGCTACACCTTC. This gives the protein CAGWDGFGYTF.

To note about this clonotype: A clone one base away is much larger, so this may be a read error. DNA for the CDR3: TGTGCCAGCAGCCAAGGGCGGAACAAGGCCGAAAACATTCAGTACTTC. This codes for CASSQGRNKAENIQYF. The rearrangement uses TRBV3-1 and TRBJ2-5; no reliable D call. The J call may be in error: the DNA end matches TRBJ2-4 better. This CDR3 region has 16 residues. Germline CDR1 LGHDT, CDR2 YNNKEL (reference sequence).

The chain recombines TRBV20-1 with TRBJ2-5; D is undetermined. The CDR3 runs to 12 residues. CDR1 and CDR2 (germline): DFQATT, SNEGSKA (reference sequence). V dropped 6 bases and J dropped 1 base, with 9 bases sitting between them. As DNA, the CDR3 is TGCAGTGCCACAGACGTCCAAGAGACCCAGTACTTC. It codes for CSATDVQETQYF.